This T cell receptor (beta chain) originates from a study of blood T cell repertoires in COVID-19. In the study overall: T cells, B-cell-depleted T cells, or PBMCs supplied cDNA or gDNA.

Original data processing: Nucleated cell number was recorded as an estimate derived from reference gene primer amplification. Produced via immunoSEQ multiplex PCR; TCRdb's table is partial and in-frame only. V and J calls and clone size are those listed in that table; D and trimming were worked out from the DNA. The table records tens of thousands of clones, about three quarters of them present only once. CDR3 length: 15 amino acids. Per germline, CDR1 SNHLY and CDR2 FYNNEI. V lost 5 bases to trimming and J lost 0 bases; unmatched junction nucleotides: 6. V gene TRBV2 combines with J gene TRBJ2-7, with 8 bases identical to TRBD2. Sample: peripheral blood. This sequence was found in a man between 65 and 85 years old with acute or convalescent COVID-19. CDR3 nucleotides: TGTGCCAGCAGTTTTAGCGGGGTGAGCTCCTACGAGCAGTACTTC. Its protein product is CASSFSGVSSYEQYF.